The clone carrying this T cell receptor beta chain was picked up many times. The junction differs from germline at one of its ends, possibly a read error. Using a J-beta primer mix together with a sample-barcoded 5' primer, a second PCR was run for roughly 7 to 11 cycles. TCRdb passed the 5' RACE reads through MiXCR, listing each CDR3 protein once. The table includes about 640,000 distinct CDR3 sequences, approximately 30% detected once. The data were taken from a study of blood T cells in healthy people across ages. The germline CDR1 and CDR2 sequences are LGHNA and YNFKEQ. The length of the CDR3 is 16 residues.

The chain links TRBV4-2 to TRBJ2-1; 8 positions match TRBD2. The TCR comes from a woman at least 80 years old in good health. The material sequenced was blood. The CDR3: CASSKDPVRAGGEQFF. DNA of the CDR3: TGTGCCAGCAGCAAAGATCCGGTGCGGGCGGGGGGTGAGCAGTTCTTC.